This entry lists 12 T cell receptor beta chains sequenced from one sample in a study of OX40 agonist ivuxolimab in advanced cancers. Using immunoSEQ multiplex PCR, the repertoire was profiled, and TCRdb retains in-frame clones only, with some absent. This sample has about 20,000 clones; about nine tenths occur once, and the top ten carry around 60%. The source was CD4+ or CD8+ T cells sorted from blood, collected in a trial of the OX40 agonist ivuxolimab. The origin of the receptors is an adult with an advanced solid tumor such as melanoma, head and neck, liver or kidney cancer.

The V and J genes are TRBV25-1 and TRBJ1-1; 7 bases agree with TRBD1. The germline CDR1 and CDR2 sequences are MGHDK and SYGVNS. The ends lost 3 bases at V and 3 bases at J; junction bases unmatched: 7. The length of the CDR3 is 15 residues. The CDR3 loop is CASSEDRWADTEAFF. The DNA of the CDR3 is TGTGCCAGCAGTGAGGACAGGTGGGCGGACACTGAAGCTTTCTTT.

The chain uses TRBV6-1 and TRBJ2-7; D not certain. The CDR3 runs to 12 residues. Germline CDR1 and CDR2: MNHNS and SASEGT. V shed 1 base and J shed 6 bases, with 7 bases lying between them. CDR3 protein: CASSEGAREQYF. In DNA, the CDR3 is TGTGCCAGCAGTGAAGGGGCACGCGAGCAGTACTTC.

The gene calls are TRBV4-2 and TRBJ2-1; D gene ambiguous. The V gene's germline CDR1 is LGHNA and CDR2 YNFKEQ. The CDR3 runs to 14 residues. The V and J ends lost 2 bases and 7 bases respectively, with 12 bases between them. CDR3 coding DNA: TGTGCCAGCAGCCAAAATCTCGAAGTAAATGAGCAGTTCTTC. Protein sequence: CASSQNLEVNEQFF.

The V gene is TRBV7-9, the J gene TRBJ1-2, with unresolved D. CDR3 length: 11 amino acids. V dropped 1 base and J dropped 8 bases, with 5 bases sitting between them. Germline CDR1 reads SEHNR; CDR2 reads FQNEAQ (reference sequence). In nucleotides, the CDR3 is TGTGCCAGCAGCTTAGGAGGGGGCTACACCTTC. As protein: CASSLGGGYTF.

The chain recombines TRBV4-1 with TRBJ2-7; no clear D. The V gene's germline CDR1 is MGHRA and CDR2 YSYEKL. Deletions cut 5 bases from V and 4 bases from J, with 18 bases between. CDR3 length equals 15 residues. The CDR3 sequence is CASSSGVTQLYEQYF. CDR3 sequence (DNA): TGCGCCAGCAGCTCAGGTGTGACACAGTTATACGAGCAGTACTTC.

The gene calls are TRBV7-2 and TRBJ2-2, with D tentatively TRBD1 (6 bases). This CDR3 has 16 amino acids. Germline V lookup: CDR1 SGHTA, CDR2 FQGNSA. V was shortened by 5 bases and J by 7 bases, with 20 bases between the two germline ends. DNA for the CDR3: TGTGCCAGCAGCACCGACCTACAGGGATTGGGCGGGGAGCTGTTTTTT. It codes for CASSTDLQGLGGELFF.

V and J are TRBV6-5 and TRBJ2-1; no definite D call. The CDR3 runs 13 residues. Between the trimmed V and J ends, which lost 0 bases and 9 bases, there was a span of 9 bases. The germline V gene has CDR1 MNHEY and CDR2 SVGAGI. CDR3 coding DNA: TGTGCCAGCAGTTACTCGCAGGTGGGTGAGCAGTTCTTC. It encodes CASSYSQVGEQFF.

The rearrangement links TRBV30 to TRBJ2-3; the D gene could be TRBD1 or TRBD2 (5 bases each). Deletions cut 1 base from V and 7 bases from J, with 21 bases between. CDR1 GTSNPN and CDR2 SVGIG come from the germline V gene (reference sequence). This CDR3 spans 16 amino acids. CDR3 nucleotide sequence: TGTGCCTGGAGTGCGCCAGGGAGCAGACTCGGTTATACGCAGTATTTT. Encoded protein: CAWSAPGSRLGYTQYF.

The chain uses TRBV5-8 and TRBJ1-1; D not certain. The germline CDR1 and CDR2 sequences are SGHTS and YDEGEE. There are 14 residues in the CDR3. V shed 6 bases and J shed 1 base, with 13 bases lying between them. CDR3 loop: CASNHRLTNTEAFF. The CDR3 DNA reads TGTGCCAGCAACCATAGGCTTACGAACACTGAAGCTTTCTTT.

The rearrangement uses TRBV5-4 and TRBJ2-7, with 9 bases that match TRBD2. Germline CDR1 SGHNT, CDR2 YYREEE (reference sequence). The length of the CDR3 is 15 residues. Germline trimming cut 1 base from V and 5 bases from J; bases unmatched to any gene: 7. CDR3 nucleotides: TGTGCCAGCAGCTTGACCGCGGGGGGGCTCCACGAGCAGTACTTC. Translating gives CASSLTAGGLHEQYF.

In DNA form, the CDR3 reads TGTGCCAGCAGCGGGGTCAGCGGGGGGCTTGGTACGCAGTATTTT. It codes for CASSGVSGGLGTQYF. The V and J genes are TRBV7-9 and TRBJ2-3; 9 bases line up with TRBD2. This CDR3 spans 15 amino acids. V was pared by 5 bases and J by 8 bases, with 11 bases of the junction left unmatched. Germline V gene lookup returns CDR1 SEHNR and CDR2 FQNEAQ (reference sequence).

The chain combines TRBV2 with TRBJ1-3; D unclear. This CDR3 has 16 residues. V lost 10 bases and J 0 bases, leaving 19 bases between the germline ends. Germline values: CDR1 SNHLY, CDR2 FYNNEI. Here the CDR3 DNA reads TGTGCCACCAAAAGAAGTGACGGCAACTCTGGAAACACCATATATTTT. Translated: CATKRSDGNSGNTIYF.